This T cell receptor (beta chain) came from a study of regulatory T cells in long-lasting Graves disease. The sample's time point: newly diagnosed GD, antithyroid drugs for less than 3 months. Researchers made the TCR library from RNA that was extracted from PBMCs. Libraries of TCR beta came from iRepertoire HTBI primers plus Arm-PCR of CDR3 regions. Via MiXCR, TCRdb re-called the multiplex PCR reads, giving one row per CDR3 protein. The sample shows hundreds of thousands of distinct CDR3 sequences, approximately 15% of them seen only once. This clonotype was seen only a few times. The trim removed 1 base at V and 8 bases at J, leaving 8 bases unmatched. Germline V gene lookup returns CDR1 LGHDT and CDR2 YNNKEL (reference sequence). The CDR3 runs 15 residues. The sample was also linked to a second study, of T cells in Graves' hyperthyroidism and ophthalmopathy. As that study records: During a first-round RT-PCR of the TCR CDR3, the HTBI primer set was used. Most thyroid clonotypes expanded above 0.001 were also detected in blood.

V is TRBV3-1 and J is TRBJ1-2; TRBD1 matches at 9 bases. Sequenced here: peripheral blood mononuclear cells (PBMCs), sampled at new diagnosis, from a patient treated with antithyroid drugs. This clonotype originated in a young man with Graves disease. The CDR3 sequence is CASSQVRGQGGGYTF. The CDR3 DNA reads TGTGCCAGCAGCCAAGTACGGGGACAGGGAGGAGGCTACACCTTC. Full variable domain (rest looked up from reference TRBV3-1 and TRBJ1-2): DTAVSQTPKYLVTQMGNDKSIKCEQNLGHDTMYWYKQDSKKFLKIMFSYNNKELIINETVPNRFSPKSPDKAHLNLHINSLELGDSAVYFCASSQVRGQGGGYTFGSGTRLTVV.